The 7 T cell receptor beta chains below come from one sample, sequenced in a study of technical replicates of blood from several donors. Repertoires were generated with immunoSEQ multiplex PCR, while TCRdb's copy carries only in-frame clones and drops some. The sample has roughly 61,000 clones, 97% seen once; the top ten hold around 0.19%. Sequenced input: T cells isolated from PBMCs. These receptors all stem from a human donor in good health.

This chain joins TRBV19 and TRBJ2-5, with D maybe TRBD1 (5 bases). CDR1 LNHDA and CDR2 SQIVND come from the germline V gene (reference sequence). CDR3 length equals 15 residues. The ends were cut back, 4 bases at V and 3 bases at J, with 15 bases in the middle. CDR3 bases: TGTGCCAGTAGTAGGGGCCGGATTGGGAAAGAGACCCAGTACTTC. Its protein is CASSRGRIGKETQYF.

This clone was recorded only once. The chain combines TRBV7-2 with TRBJ2-7; 8 nucleotides align to TRBD1. This CDR3 region has 16 residues. The V gene end was trimmed by 5 bases and the J gene end by 2 bases; junction bases not matched to a gene: 11. The germline gives CDR1 SGHTA, CDR2 FQGNSA. The CDR3 nucleotides are TGTGCCAGCAGCCAACGCGGACAGGGTCTAACCTACGAGCAGTACTTC. It codes for CASSQRGQGLTYEQYF. The complete variable domain, with remaining parts taken from reference TRBV7-2 and TRBJ2-7, reads GAGVSQSPSNKVTEKGKDVELRCDPISGHTALYWYRQSLGQGLEFLIYFQGNSAPDKSGLPSDRFSAERTGGSVSTLTIQRTQQEDSAVYLCASSQRGQGLTYEQYFGPGTRLTVT.

The J gene is TRBJ2-1, the V gene TRBV4-2; D perhaps matches TRBD1 (6 bases). The CDR3 runs 15 residues. Germline V gene sequence: CDR1 LGHNA, CDR2 YNFKEQ. Trimming pared 0 bases from V and 4 bases from J, leaving 10 bases between. CDR3 region: CASSQEGGPYNEQFF. The CDR3 DNA reads TGTGCCAGCAGCCAAGAAGGGGGACCTTACAATGAGCAGTTCTTC.

The V call is TRBV7-2, the J call TRBJ2-1, with 7 bases aligning to TRBD2. The germline V gene encodes CDR1 SGHTA and CDR2 FQGNSA. After removal of 4 bases from V and 0 bases from J, the junction contained 6 bases not matched to a gene. This CDR3 is 16 amino acids long. This chain's CDR3 is CASSSKAGSSYNEQFF. CDR3 nucleotides: TGTGCCAGCAGCTCTAAAGCGGGAAGCTCCTACAATGAGCAGTTCTTC.

The chain carries TRBV10-3 and TRBJ2-1; TRBD2 matches at 11 bases. The length of the CDR3 is 14 residues. Germline CDR1 reads ENHRY; CDR2 reads SYGVKD. The V segment lost 5 bases and the J segment 7 bases; nucleotides outside the gene matches: 4. The CDR3 region has the DNA TGTGCCATCAGTAATAGCGGGGGGGGAAATGAGCAGTTCTTC. Its translation: CAISNSGGGNEQFF.

The V call is TRBV6-5, the J call TRBJ1-6; 8 bases are shared with TRBD1. The V segment lost 6 bases and the J segment 10 bases; nucleotides outside the gene matches: 5. There are 13 residues in the CDR3. Germline CDR1 MNHEY, CDR2 SVGAGI. The CDR3 spells CASRQGVYSPLHF. The DNA for the CDR3 is TGTGCCAGCAGACAGGGGGTATACTCACCCCTCCACTTT.

The V gene is TRBV6-5, the J gene TRBJ2-7, with 11 nucleotides matching TRBD1. The CDR3 totals 14 residues. The V gene end was trimmed by 1 base and the J gene end by 6 bases; junction bases not matched to a gene: 2. CDR1 and CDR2 from the germline V gene are MNHEY and SVGAGI. The chain's CDR3 is CASSYYGTGGEQYF. As DNA, the CDR3 is TGTGCCAGCAGTTACTACGGGACAGGGGGCGAGCAGTACTTC.